These 23 T cell receptor beta chains originate from one sample sequenced in a study of cytomegalovirus exposure and HLA in healthy donors. The PCR was carried out with 60 Vbeta primers and 13 Jbeta primers. Clones were read by immunoSEQ multiplex PCR, and TCRdb kept only the in-frame ones, dropping some. The table has around 200,000 clones, around 77% seen once; the top ten hold less than 2%. The sequenced sample consisted of PBMCs. The receptors originated from a man under 40 in good health and CMV-seronegative.

This sequence joins TRBV28 and TRBJ1-2; the D gene is possibly TRBD1 (5 bases). CDR3 length equals 13 residues. Germline loops: CDR1 MDHEN, CDR2 SYDVKM. Trimming left V 6 bases short and J 8 bases short, with 16 bases between. CDR3 amino acids: CASRQTVSWGYTF. The CDR3 coding sequence is TGTGCCAGCAGACAGACAGTATCTTGGGGCTACACCTTC.

CDR3 sequence: CSVGRGRDYETQYF. The CDR3, as DNA: TGCAGCGTGGGCCGGGGCAGGGACTACGAGACCCAGTACTTC. The rearrangement links TRBV29-1 to TRBJ2-5, with 7 bases fitting TRBD2. This CDR3 comprises 14 residues. The V gene end was trimmed by 6 bases and the J gene end by 5 bases; junction bases not matched to a gene: 12. Germline V CDR1 and CDR2: SQVTM, ANQGSEA. Using reference TRBV29-1 and TRBJ2-5 for the parts outside the CDR3, the full variable domain is SAVISQKPSRDICQRGTSLTIQCQVDSQVTMMFWYRQQPGQSLTLIATANQGSEATYESGFVIDKFPISRPNLTFSTLTVSNMSPEDSSIYLCSVGRGRDYETQYFGPGTRLLVL.

The chain uses TRBV7-9 and TRBJ2-2, with 8 bases that match TRBD1. Germline V CDR1 and CDR2: SEHNR, FQNEAQ (reference sequence). V lost 4 bases, J lost 5 bases, and 6 bases stayed unmatched. The CDR3 is made up of 15 amino acids. The CDR3 DNA reads TGTGCCAGCAGCTCGAGGACAGGGCGGACCGGGGAGCTGTTTTTT. Translated: CASSSRTGRTGELFF.

The table lists this clone with a few counts. V gene TRBV25-1 combines with J gene TRBJ2-7; 8 bases match TRBD1. V was clipped by 3 bases and J by 1 base; unmatched bases: 8. Germline V gene lookup returns CDR1 MGHDK and CDR2 SYGVNS. This CDR3 is built from 16 residues. The CDR3: CASSDSGQGFSYEQYF. As DNA, the CDR3 is TGTGCCAGCAGTGACTCCGGACAGGGATTTTCCTACGAGCAGTACTTC.

The chain couples TRBV6-1 to TRBJ1-1; no reliable D call. V was clipped by 2 bases and J by 6 bases, with 7 bases between them. The CDR3 consists of 12 residues. Per germline, CDR1 MNHNS and CDR2 SASEGT. CDR3 residues: CASSEPSSEAFF. CDR3 in DNA: TGTGCCAGCAGTGAACCGAGCTCTGAAGCTTTCTTT.

The chain has TRBV5-1 and TRBJ2-2, with D hard to call. Germline values: CDR1 SGHRS, CDR2 YFSETQ. The CDR3 has 16 residues. V was trimmed by 0 bases and J by 6 bases, leaving 15 bases between them. The CDR3 DNA is TGCGCCAGCAGCTTGGCCGGGTCCCCCGCTCCCGGGGAGCTGTTTTTT. It is translated as CASSLAGSPAPGELFF.

This clone was seen a few times. The CDR3 region is CASSTASSGGLSYEQYF. The CDR3 DNA sequence: TGCGCCAGCAGCACCGCGTCTAGCGGCGGCCTCTCCTACGAGCAGTACTTC. This chain links TRBV5-1 with TRBJ2-7, with TRBD2 matching 7 bases. Germline trimming cut 4 bases from V and 0 bases from J; bases unmatched to any gene: 13. This CDR3 is built from 17 residues. CDR1 and CDR2 from the germline V gene are SGHRS and YFSETQ.

The J gene is TRBJ1-2, the V gene TRBV6-6; TRBD1 matches at 7 bases. CDR3 length: 15 amino acids. CDR1 MNHNY and CDR2 SVGAGI come from the germline V gene (reference sequence). The junction had 16 bases not matched to a gene; V was cut back by 7 bases and J by 8 bases. The CDR3 reads CASKVPGQPVPGYTF. CDR3 DNA sequence: TGTGCCAGCAAGGTGCCGGGACAGCCAGTCCCAGGCTACACCTTC.

In this sample, this clone turned up once. The V gene is TRBV7-6, the J gene TRBJ2-5, with 7 bases that match TRBD2. This CDR3 has 20 residues. Germline lookup yields CDR1 SGHVS and CDR2 FNYEAQ. Germline trimming cut 4 bases from V and 4 bases from J; bases unmatched to any gene: 24. CDR3 nucleotides: TGTGCCAGCAGCTCCCCCCCGGGAGGAAGTCGAGAGAACCTGGGAGAGACCCAGTACTTC. Translation: CASSSPPGGSRENLGETQYF.

The rearrangement joins TRBV7-9 to TRBJ2-5; D is unclear. The assigned J gene may be wrong: the sequence end matches TRBJ2-7 better. This CDR3 contains 12 residues. CDR1 is SEHNR, CDR2 FQNEAQ, per germline (reference sequence). The CDR3 is CASSYADYEQYF. CDR3 in DNA: TGTGCCAGCAGTTATGCGGACTACGAGCAGTACTTC.

The V and J genes are TRBV6-5 and TRBJ2-3; 10 bases are shared with TRBD2. Per germline, CDR1 MNHEY and CDR2 SVGAGI. This CDR3 has 15 residues. V lost 4 bases, J lost 1 base, and 2 bases stayed unmatched. DNA of the CDR3: TGTGCCAGCAGTTTTGGACTAGCGGGCACAGATACGCAGTATTTT. This sequence encodes CASSFGLAGTDTQYF.

The rearrangement joins TRBV1 to TRBJ2-3; the listed D gene, TRBD2, was not tested against the DNA. TRBV1 is deemed a pseudogene. This CDR3 has 17 residues. This chain's CDR3 is CTSSLSRGGYSTDTQYF. Here the CDR3 DNA reads TGCACCAGCAGCCTCTCCCGCGGGGGCTACAGCACAGATACGCAGTATTTT.

CDR3 protein: CASSLEVGGYNEQFF. The CDR3 DNA reads TGTGCCAGCAGCTTAGAAGTCGGGGGCTACAATGAGCAGTTCTTC. This chain links TRBV11-2 with TRBJ2-1; a possible D gene is TRBD2 (6 bases). V lost 0 bases, J lost 3 bases, and 9 bases lay in between. There are 15 residues in the CDR3. Germline lookup yields CDR1 SGHAT and CDR2 FQNNGV.

The chain is built from TRBV11-2 and TRBJ2-5; 8 bases fit TRBD1. V trimming: 2 bases; J trimming: 5 bases; junction bases outside the gene matches: 7. The CDR3 sequence is 15 residues long. Germline V gives CDR1 SGHAT, CDR2 FQNNGV. CDR3: CASSLYRGMRETQYF. CDR3 nucleotides: TGTGCCAGCAGCTTATACAGGGGGATGAGGGAGACCCAGTACTTC.

The V gene is TRBV9, the J gene TRBJ1-2, with TRBD1 as a possible D gene (6 bases). Germline V gene sequence: CDR1 SGDLS, CDR2 YYNGEE. There are 14 residues in the CDR3. Trimming left V 4 bases short and J 4 bases short, with 14 bases between. The CDR3 protein is CASSPRTELYGYTF. Written as DNA, the CDR3 is TGTGCCAGCAGCCCCCGGACAGAACTCTATGGCTACACCTTC.

This chain connects TRBV10-3 to TRBJ1-6, with D maybe TRBD1 (6 bases). Germline values: CDR1 ENHRY, CDR2 SYGVKD. The germline V and J ends were trimmed by 0 bases and 8 bases, with 8 bases remaining between them. The CDR3 length is 14 residues. CDR3 bases: TGTGCCATCAGTGAGTCACCAGGGGATTCACCCCTCCACTTT. Translated, it gives CAISESPGDSPLHF.

The chain is built from TRBV11-1 and TRBJ2-3; TRBD2 agrees at 15 bases. Looked up from germline, CDR1 is SGHAT and CDR2 is FQDESV (reference sequence). J was trimmed by 4 bases and V by 3 bases; bases with no gene match: 5. The CDR3 length is 17 residues. CDR3 amino acids: CASSFRTSGRASDTQYF. The DNA of the CDR3 is TGTGCCAGCAGCTTCAGGACTAGCGGGAGGGCCTCAGATACGCAGTATTTT. Full variable domain (missing parts from reference TRBV11-1 and TRBJ2-3): EAEVAQSPRYKITEKSQAVAFWCDPISGHATLYWYRQILGQGPELLVQFQDESVVDDSQLPKDRFSAERLKGVDSTLKIQPAELGDSAMYLCASSFRTSGRASDTQYFGPGTRLTVL.

The chain has TRBV2 and TRBJ2-3; 11 bases line up with TRBD2. V gave up 4 bases and J gave up 6 bases; unmatched junction bases: 3. The germline CDR1 and CDR2 sequences are SNHLY and FYNNEI. There are 14 residues in the CDR3. CDR3 protein: CASSGLAGGDTQYF. The CDR3 DNA is TGTGCCAGCAGTGGTTTAGCGGGAGGGGATACGCAGTATTTT.

This chain links TRBV30 with TRBJ2-7; D uncertain. Germline V gene sequence: CDR1 GTSNPN, CDR2 SVGIG (reference sequence). Trimming cost V 4 bases and J 1 base, with 8 bases left between them. CDR3 size: 12 residues. CDR3 sequence: CAWNAQSYEQYF. The CDR3 coding sequence is TGTGCCTGGAATGCGCAATCCTACGAGCAGTACTTC.

V is TRBV29-1 and J is TRBJ2-3; D uncertain. Germline assignment: CDR1 SQVTM and CDR2 ANQGSEA. V dropped 7 bases and J dropped 0 bases, with 14 bases sitting between them. The CDR3 runs 14 residues. CDR3 nucleotide sequence: TGCAGCGCCCGACTTCTCGTGAGCACAGATACGCAGTATTTT. It yields the protein CSARLLVSTDTQYF.

The chain has TRBV30 and TRBJ2-3, with D perhaps matching TRBD2 (5 bases). There are 14 residues in the CDR3. The V gene's germline CDR1 is GTSNPN and CDR2 SVGIG (reference sequence). Deletions cut 6 bases from V and 5 bases from J, with 18 bases between. CDR3 nucleotides: TGTGCCTGTAGGGTCTTGAGGACTGAAGATACGCAGTATTTT. Protein: CACRVLRTEDTQYF. The entire variable domain, with the rest obtained from reference TRBV30 and TRBJ2-3, is as follows: SQTIHQWPATLVQPVGSPLSLECTVEGTSNPNLYWYRQAAGRGLQLLFYSVGIGQISSEVPQNLSASRPQDRQFILSSKKLLLSDSGFYLCACRVLRTEDTQYFGPGTRLTVL.

The CDR3: CASSEGDRDGYTF. As DNA, the CDR3 is TGCGCCAGCAGCGAAGGGGACAGGGATGGCTACACCTTC. The genes are TRBV5-1 and TRBJ1-2; the match to TRBD1 covers 9 bases. Unmatched junction bases numbered 4, after V lost 4 bases and J lost 6 bases. The CDR3 has 13 residues. CDR1 SGHRS and CDR2 YFSETQ come from the germline V gene.

The rearrangement links TRBV2 to TRBJ1-3; TRBD1 matches at 9 bases. The V gene's germline CDR1 is SNHLY and CDR2 FYNNEI. This CDR3 has 20 amino acids. The V gene end was trimmed by 4 bases and the J gene end by 2 bases; junction bases not matched to a gene: 18. The CDR3 DNA reads as TGTGCCAGCAGTGTAACCGGGACAGGGTTAAGTATTATGCCTGGAAACACCATATATTTT. This sequence encodes CASSVTGTGLSIMPGNTIYF.